This is a list of T cell receptor beta chains from one sample in a study of OX40 agonist ivuxolimab in advanced cancers. Assay: immunoSEQ multiplex PCR; the TCRdb copy retains only in-frame clones and omits some. The table includes more than 80,000 clones, 90% to 95% detected once. Source: CD4+ or CD8+ T cells sorted from blood, taken in a trial of the OX40 agonist ivuxolimab. The receptor source for this set is an adult with an advanced solid tumor such as melanoma, head and neck, liver or kidney cancer. Both conserved end residues are part of each CDR3. The D gene is left open where the match is weak. A row's size may be missing; if present it is once, few, many or a size class.

cdr3_aa,cdr3_nt,j_call,clone_size,d_call,v_call
CSAQVLNIQYF,TGCAGTGCTCAAGTTTTAAACATTCAGTACTTC,TRBJ2-4,.,.,TRBV20-1
CASRPRLAGLTGELFF,TGTGCCAGCAGGCCTAGACTAGCGGGCCTCACCGGGGAGCTGTTTTTT,TRBJ2-2,.,TRBD2,TRBV27
CSARDRGGRYF,TGCAGTGCTAGAGACCGGGGGGGCCGGTACTTC,TRBJ2-7,.,TRBD2,TRBV20-1
CASSEAGLHTDTQYF,TGTGCCAGCTCGGAAGCGGGATTACACACAGATACGCAGTATTTT,TRBJ2-3,.,TRBD2,TRBV18
CSARGETQYF,TGCAGTGCTAGGGGGGAGACCCAGTACTTC,TRBJ2-5,once,.,TRBV20-1
CATRDRVGDEQYF,TGTGCCACTAGGGACAGGGTAGGGGACGAGCAGTACTTC,TRBJ2-7,.,TRBD1,TRBV6-1
CATSRFRTAGTETQYF,TGTGCCACCAGCAGATTTAGGACAGCAGGGACAGAGACCCAGTACTTC,TRBJ2-5,.,.,TRBV15
CASSLVFEADGGTQYF,TGTGCCAGCAGCTTAGTCTTTGAAGCGGATGGAGGTACGCAGTATTTT,TRBJ2-3,.,.,TRBV7-2
CASSPRITDTQYF,TGTGCCAGCTCTCCCCGGATCACAGATACGCAGTATTTT,TRBJ2-3,.,.,TRBV18
CASSLAISSYNEQFF,TGTGCCAGCAGCTTAGCGATTAGCTCCTACAATGAGCAGTTCTTC,TRBJ2-1,.,.,TRBV7-2
CASSWGEYSNQPQHF,TGTGCCAGCTCCTGGGGAGAATATAGCAATCAGCCCCAGCATTTT,TRBJ1-5,.,.,TRBV6-1
CASSPDTYEQYF,TGTGCCAGCTCACCCGACACCTACGAGCAGTACTTC,TRBJ2-7,.,.,TRBV18
CASRREANTQYF,TGTGCCAGCAGGCGGGAGGCTAATACGCAGTATTTT,TRBJ2-3,.,TRBD2,TRBV6-1
CASSLDRTYNEQFF,TGCGCCAGCAGCTTGGACCGGACTTACAATGAGCAGTTCTTC,TRBJ2-1,.,.,TRBV5-1
CASSQAPTGAQYF,TGCGCCAGCAGCCAGGCCCCGACAGGGGCCCAGTACTTC,TRBJ2-5,.,TRBD1,TRBV4-3
CASSSVWDVGSGNTIYF,TGTGCCAGCAGCTCCGTATGGGACGTAGGCTCTGGAAACACCATATATTTT,TRBJ1-3,.,.,TRBV7-9
CASSLPGLAVYEQYF,TGTGCCAGCAGCTTACCGGGACTAGCGGTTTACGAGCAGTACTTC,TRBJ2-7,.,TRBD2,TRBV5-4
CASSLGLAGGIETQYF,TGTGCCAGCAGCTTAGGTCTAGCGGGAGGGATTGAGACCCAGTACTTC,TRBJ2-5,.,TRBD2,TRBV11-2
CASRKRGWDEQFF,TGTGCCAGCAGAAAAAGGGGTTGGGATGAGCAGTTCTTC,TRBJ2-1,.,.,TRBV6-5
CASSLGSGTSYNEQFF,TGTGCCAGCAGCTTGGGTAGCGGAACCTCCTACAATGAGCAGTTCTTC,TRBJ2-1,.,.,TRBV11-3
CASSIDRARETQYF,TGTGCCAGCAGCATTGACAGGGCGCGCGAGACCCAGTACTTC,TRBJ2-5,.,TRBD1,TRBV5-8
CASSEQGGTEAFF,TGCGCCAGCAGTGAGCAGGGGGGGACTGAAGCTTTCTTT,TRBJ1-1,once,TRBD1,TRBV10-2
CASSLRTGGGNEQFF,TGCGCCAGCAGCCTTAGGACAGGGGGCGGCAATGAGCAGTTCTTC,TRBJ2-1,.,TRBD1,TRBV5-1
CASSPPNQGPGNTIYF,TGTGCCAGCTCACCACCGAATCAGGGCCCTGGAAACACCATATATTTT,TRBJ1-3,.,.,TRBV18
CASSVGRSGSAYEQYF,TGTGCCAGCAGCGTTGGGCGTAGCGGGAGCGCATACGAGCAGTACTTC,TRBJ2-7,.,TRBD2,TRBV7-9
CASSPGGLALYEQYF,TGTGCCAGCTCACCAGGGGGACTAGCCTTATACGAGCAGTACTTC,TRBJ2-7,.,TRBD2,TRBV18
CASSLRTSGQNTGELFF,TGTGCCAGCAGCTTGAGAACTAGCGGACAGAACACCGGGGAGCTGTTTTTT,TRBJ2-2,.,TRBD2,TRBV13
CASSLAVQNTDTQYF,TGTGCCAGCAGCTTAGCGGTACAGAACACAGATACGCAGTATTTT,TRBJ2-3,once,.,TRBV7-8
CASSLAVDYRRNTQYF,TGCGCCAGCAGCTTGGCCGTGGACTATCGGAGGAATACGCAGTATTTT,TRBJ2-3,.,.,TRBV5-1
CASSLGTTVQETQYF,TGCGCCAGCAGCTTGGGGACTACCGTCCAAGAGACCCAGTACTTC,TRBJ2-5,.,.,TRBV5-1
CAWSGAGALGEKLFF,TGTGCCTGGAGCGGAGCTGGGGCGCTTGGTGAAAAACTGTTTTTT,TRBJ1-4,.,.,TRBV30
CASSFGATGASYNEQFF,TGCGCCAGCAGCTTTGGGGCGACAGGGGCGTCCTACAATGAGCAGTTCTTC,TRBJ2-1,.,TRBD1,TRBV5-1
CAWRPGGKGETQYF,TGTGCCTGGAGGCCGGGCGGGAAGGGGGAGACCCAGTACTTC,TRBJ2-5,.,.,TRBV30
CASSIPGAPLEQYF,TGTGCCAGTAGTATCCCCGGGGCCCCCCTCGAGCAGTACTTC,TRBJ2-7,.,.,TRBV19
CAWTRGQGQPQHF,TGTGCCTGGACGAGGGGGCAGGGTCAGCCCCAGCATTTT,TRBJ1-5,few,TRBD1,TRBV30
CASRDRVVSTDTQYF,TGTGCCAGCAGGGACAGGGTGGTTAGCACAGATACGCAGTATTTT,TRBJ2-3,.,TRBD1,TRBV2
CASSPGLAGGTDTQYF,TGTGCCAGTTCACCCGGACTAGCGGGGGGAACAGATACGCAGTATTTT,TRBJ2-3,.,TRBD2,TRBV19
CSVETPSGARFVSEQFF,TGCAGCGTTGAGACCCCTTCGGGAGCCCGATTTGTAAGTGAGCAGTTCTTC,TRBJ2-1,.,.,TRBV29-1
CAWMWGNIQYF,TGTGCCTGGATGTGGGGGAACATTCAGTACTTC,TRBJ2-4,.,.,TRBV30
CASSSGLTNQETQYF,TGTGCCAGCAGTTCGGGACTGACTAACCAAGAGACCCAGTACTTC,TRBJ2-5,.,.,TRBV27
CASSQPAKNIQYF,TGTGCCAGCAGCCAGCCAGCCAAAAACATTCAGTACTTC,TRBJ2-4,.,.,TRBV7-2
CASSHPGQGMRLAPHEQYF,TGCGCCAGCAGTCACCCGGGACAGGGGATGAGACTAGCGCCCCACGAGCAGTACTTC,TRBJ2-7,few,TRBD1,TRBV23-1
CASSQAILGGGSSYEQYF,TGTGCCAGCAGCCAAGCAATTCTAGGGGGCGGGAGTTCCTACGAGCAGTACTTC,TRBJ2-7,.,.,TRBV4-2
CASSYMTSGYSYEQYF,TGTGCCAGCAGTTACATGACTAGCGGGTACTCCTACGAGCAGTACTTC,TRBJ2-7,few,TRBD2,TRBV6-6
CASSLRETGSYEQYF,TGTGCCAGCAGTCTGAGGGAGACAGGAAGTTACGAGCAGTACTTC,TRBJ2-7,.,.,TRBV27
CASSPLSYNEQFF,TGTGCCAGCTCACCCCTTTCGTACAATGAGCAGTTCTTC,TRBJ2-1,.,.,TRBV18
CASSLADFTDTQYF,TGTGCCAGCAGCTTAGCCGATTTCACAGATACGCAGTATTTT,TRBJ2-3,.,.,TRBV11-2
CASSYSGEAYGYTF,TGTGCCAGCAGTTACTCAGGGGAGGCCTATGGCTACACCTTC,TRBJ1-2,.,.,TRBV6-5
CATSRRGGGEVGRYEQYF,TGTGCCACCAGCCGACGTGGAGGGGGCGAAGTCGGGCGCTACGAGCAGTACTTC,TRBJ2-7,.,.,TRBV15
CASRGPNQPQHF,TGTGCCAGCAGAGGGCCCAATCAGCCCCAGCATTTT,TRBJ1-5,.,.,TRBV28
CASSYGDQPQHF,TGTGCCAGCAGCTACGGGGATCAGCCCCAGCATTTT,TRBJ1-5,once,.,TRBV7-8
CASSYLGGTNVLTF,TGTGCCAGCAGTTACTTGGGCGGTACCAACGTCCTGACTTTC,TRBJ2-6,.,.,TRBV6-5
CASSPRPGDEQYF,TGTGCCAGCAGCCCCCGCCCAGGGGACGAGCAGTACTTC,TRBJ2-7,few,.,TRBV9
CASTPIQSNQPQHF,TGTGCCAGCACCCCGATTCAAAGCAATCAGCCCCAGCATTTT,TRBJ1-5,few,.,TRBV28
CASSLRRRVNSYEQYF,TGTGCCAGCAGCTTACGAAGGAGGGTCAATAGCTACGAGCAGTACTTC,TRBJ2-7,.,.,TRBV5-5
CASSLGPEAFF,TGTGCCAGCAGCCTCGGCCCTGAAGCTTTCTTT,TRBJ1-1,.,.,TRBV6-5